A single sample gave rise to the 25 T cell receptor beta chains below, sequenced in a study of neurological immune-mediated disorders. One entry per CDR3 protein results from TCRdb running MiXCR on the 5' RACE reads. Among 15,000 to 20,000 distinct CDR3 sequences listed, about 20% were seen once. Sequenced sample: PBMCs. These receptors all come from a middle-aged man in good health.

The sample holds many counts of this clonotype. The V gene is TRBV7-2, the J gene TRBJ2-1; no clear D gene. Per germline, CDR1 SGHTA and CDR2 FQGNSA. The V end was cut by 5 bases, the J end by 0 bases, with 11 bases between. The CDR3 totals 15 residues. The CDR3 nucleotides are TGTGCCAGCAGCACATCTACCCTCTCCTACAATGAGCAGTTCTTC. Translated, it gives CASSTSTLSYNEQFF.

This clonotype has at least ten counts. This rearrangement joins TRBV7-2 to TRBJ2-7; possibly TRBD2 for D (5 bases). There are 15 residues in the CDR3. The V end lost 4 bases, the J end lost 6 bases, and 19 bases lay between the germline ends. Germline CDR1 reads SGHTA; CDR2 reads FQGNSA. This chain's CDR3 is CASSSSPTGKGEQYF. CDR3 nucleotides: TGTGCCAGCAGCTCCTCCCCTACGGGAAAGGGCGAGCAGTACTTC.

The CDR3 region has the DNA TGCGCCAGCAGCTTGGGTTCAGTTGCTGGGGCCAACGTCCTGACTTTC. Translation: CASSLGSVAGANVLTF. This chain connects TRBV5-1 to TRBJ2-6; no reliable D call. Germline values: CDR1 SGHRS, CDR2 YFSETQ. The CDR3 consists of 16 residues. Trimming shortened V by 0 bases and J by 2 bases, and 9 bases separated the two germline ends.

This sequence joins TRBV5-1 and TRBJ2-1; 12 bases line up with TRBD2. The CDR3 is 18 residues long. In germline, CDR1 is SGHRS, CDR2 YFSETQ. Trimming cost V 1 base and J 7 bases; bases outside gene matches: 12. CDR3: CASSLSPLAGGPLNEQFF. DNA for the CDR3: TGCGCCAGCAGCTTGAGTCCCCTAGCGGGAGGGCCACTTAATGAGCAGTTCTTC.

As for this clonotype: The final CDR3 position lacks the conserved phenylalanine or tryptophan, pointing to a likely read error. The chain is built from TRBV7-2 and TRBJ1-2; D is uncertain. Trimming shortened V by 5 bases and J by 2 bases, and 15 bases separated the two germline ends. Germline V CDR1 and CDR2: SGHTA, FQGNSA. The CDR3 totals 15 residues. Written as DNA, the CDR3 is TGTGCCAGCAGCGGCACGGGAGGTTTGAACTATGGCTACACCTTA. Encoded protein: CASSGTGGLNYGYTL.

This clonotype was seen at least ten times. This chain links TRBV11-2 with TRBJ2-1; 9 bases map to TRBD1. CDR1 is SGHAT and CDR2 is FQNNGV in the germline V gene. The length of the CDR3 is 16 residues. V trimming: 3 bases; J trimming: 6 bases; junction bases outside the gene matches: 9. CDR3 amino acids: CASSFTDRGLVNEQFF. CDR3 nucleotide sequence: TGTGCCAGCAGCTTTACGGACAGGGGTTTGGTCAATGAGCAGTTCTTC. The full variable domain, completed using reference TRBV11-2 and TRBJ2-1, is EAGVAQSPRYKIIEKRQSVAFWCNPISGHATLYWYQQILGQGPKLLIQFQNNGVVDDSQLPKDRFSAERLKGVDSTLKIQPAKLEDSAVYLCASSFTDRGLVNEQFFGPGTRLTVL.

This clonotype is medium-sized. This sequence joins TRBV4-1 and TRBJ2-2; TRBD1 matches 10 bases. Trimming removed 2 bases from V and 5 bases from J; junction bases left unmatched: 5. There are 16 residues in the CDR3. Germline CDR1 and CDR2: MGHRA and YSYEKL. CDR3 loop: CASSQSPGQGTGELFF. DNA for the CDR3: TGCGCCAGCAGCCAATCTCCGGGACAGGGGACCGGGGAGCTGTTTTTT.

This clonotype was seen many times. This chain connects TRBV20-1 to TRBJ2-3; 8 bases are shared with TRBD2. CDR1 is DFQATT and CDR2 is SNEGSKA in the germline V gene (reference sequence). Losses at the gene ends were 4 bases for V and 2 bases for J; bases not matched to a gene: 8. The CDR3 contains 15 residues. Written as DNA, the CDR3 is TGCAGTGCTACAAAAGCGGGAGTCCACACAGATACGCAGTATTTT. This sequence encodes CSATKAGVHTDTQYF.

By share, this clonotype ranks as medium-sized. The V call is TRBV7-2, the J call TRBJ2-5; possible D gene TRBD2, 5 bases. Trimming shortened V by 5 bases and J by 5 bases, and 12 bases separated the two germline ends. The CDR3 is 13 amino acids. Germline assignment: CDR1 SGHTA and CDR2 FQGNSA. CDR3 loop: CASSPRVLETQYF. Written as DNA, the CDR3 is TGTGCCAGCAGCCCGCGGGTGTTGGAGACCCAGTACTTC.

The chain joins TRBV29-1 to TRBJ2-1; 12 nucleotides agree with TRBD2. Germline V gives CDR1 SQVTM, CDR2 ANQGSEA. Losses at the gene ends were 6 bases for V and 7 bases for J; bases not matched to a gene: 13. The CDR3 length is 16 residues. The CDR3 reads CSVILGTSGSGNEQFF. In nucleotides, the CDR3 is TGCAGCGTGATACTTGGGACTAGCGGGTCTGGGAATGAGCAGTTCTTC.

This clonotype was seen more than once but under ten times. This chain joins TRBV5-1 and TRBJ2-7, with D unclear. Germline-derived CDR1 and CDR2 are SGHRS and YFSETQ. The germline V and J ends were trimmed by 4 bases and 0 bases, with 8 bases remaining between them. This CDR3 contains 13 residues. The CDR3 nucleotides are TGCGCCAGCAGCCCCTTAAGCTCCTACGAGCAGTACTTC. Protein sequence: CASSPLSSYEQYF. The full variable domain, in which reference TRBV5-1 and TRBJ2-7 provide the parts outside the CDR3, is KAGVTQTPRYLIKTRGQQVTLSCSPISGHRSVSWYQQTPGQGLQFLFEYFSETQRNKGNFPGRFSGRQFSNSRSEMNVSTLELGDSALYLCASSPLSSYEQYFGPGTRLTVT.

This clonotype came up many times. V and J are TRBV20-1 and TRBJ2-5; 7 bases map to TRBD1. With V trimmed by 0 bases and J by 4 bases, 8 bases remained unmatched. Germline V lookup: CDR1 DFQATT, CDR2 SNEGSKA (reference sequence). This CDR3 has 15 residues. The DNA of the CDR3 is TGCAGTGCTAGAGATAAGGACAGGATCGGAGAGACCCAGTACTTC. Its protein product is CSARDKDRIGETQYF.

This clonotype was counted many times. This CDR3 reads CASSYFTVSGGHGYTF. CDR3 nucleotide sequence: TGTGCCAGCAGTTACTTTACGGTATCGGGGGGCCATGGCTACACCTTC. The J gene is TRBJ1-2, the V gene TRBV6-5, with a possible D match to TRBD1 (6 bases). Germline V gene sequence: CDR1 MNHEY, CDR2 SVGAGI. The germline V and J ends were trimmed by 1 base and 6 bases, with 18 bases remaining between them. The CDR3 loop spans 16 amino acids.

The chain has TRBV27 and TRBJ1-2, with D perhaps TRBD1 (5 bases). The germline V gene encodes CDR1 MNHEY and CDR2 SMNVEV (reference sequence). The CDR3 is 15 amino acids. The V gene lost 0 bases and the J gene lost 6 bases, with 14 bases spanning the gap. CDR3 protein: CASSLSQTAQNGYTF. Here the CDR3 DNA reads TGTGCCAGCAGTTTATCGCAGACAGCGCAGAATGGCTACACCTTC.

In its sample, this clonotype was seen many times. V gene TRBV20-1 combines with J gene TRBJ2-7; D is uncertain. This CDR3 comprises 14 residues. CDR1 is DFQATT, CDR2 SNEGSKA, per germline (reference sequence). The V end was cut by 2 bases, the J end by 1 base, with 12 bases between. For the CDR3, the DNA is TGCAGTGCTAGAAGTGGGGTGAGATCCTACGAGCAGTACTTC. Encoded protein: CSARSGVRSYEQYF.

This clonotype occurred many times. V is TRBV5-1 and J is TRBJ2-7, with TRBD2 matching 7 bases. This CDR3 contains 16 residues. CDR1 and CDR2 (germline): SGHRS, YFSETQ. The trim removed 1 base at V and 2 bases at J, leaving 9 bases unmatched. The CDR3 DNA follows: TGCGCCAGCAGCTTGAATTCGCCAGGACTAGCCTACGAGCAGTACTTC. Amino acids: CASSLNSPGLAYEQYF.

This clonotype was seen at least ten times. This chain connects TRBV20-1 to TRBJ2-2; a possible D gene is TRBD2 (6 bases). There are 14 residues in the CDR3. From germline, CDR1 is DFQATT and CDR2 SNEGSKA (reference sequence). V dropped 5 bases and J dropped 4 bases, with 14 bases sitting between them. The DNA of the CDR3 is TGCAGTGCTCCTGGTCGGGGGACCACCGGGGAGCTGTTTTTT. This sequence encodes CSAPGRGTTGELFF.

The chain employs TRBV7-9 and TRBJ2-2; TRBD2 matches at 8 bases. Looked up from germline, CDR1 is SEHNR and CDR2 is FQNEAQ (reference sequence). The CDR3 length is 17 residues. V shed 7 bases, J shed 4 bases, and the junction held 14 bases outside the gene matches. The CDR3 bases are TGTGCCAGCACCCTTCCCACTAGCGGTGGGGTCACCGGGGAGCTGTTTTTT. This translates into CASTLPTSGGVTGELFF. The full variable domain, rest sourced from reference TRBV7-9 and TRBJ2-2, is DTGVSQNPRHKITKRGQNVTFRCDPISEHNRLYWYRQTLGQGPEFLTYFQNEAQLEKSRLLSDRFSAERPKGSFSTLEIQRTEQGDSAMYLCASTLPTSGGVTGELFFGEGSRLTVL.

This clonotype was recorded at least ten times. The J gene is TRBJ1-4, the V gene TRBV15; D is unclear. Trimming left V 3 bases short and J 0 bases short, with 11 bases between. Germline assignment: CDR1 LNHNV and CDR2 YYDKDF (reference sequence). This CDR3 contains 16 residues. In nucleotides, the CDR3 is TGTGCCACCAGCAGGGGGAACGGAGCAACTAATGAAAAACTGTTTTTT. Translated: CATSRGNGATNEKLFF.

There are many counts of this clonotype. CDR3 coding DNA: TGTGCCAGCAGTGAAGGACAGTTAATAAGTCAGCCCCAGCATTTT. Its protein is CASSEGQLISQPQHF. The rearrangement joins TRBV6-1 to TRBJ1-5, with D possibly TRBD1 on 5 matching bases. This CDR3 has 15 residues. V shed 1 base and J shed 6 bases, with 13 bases lying between them. Germline CDR1 is MNHNS and CDR2 is SASEGT.

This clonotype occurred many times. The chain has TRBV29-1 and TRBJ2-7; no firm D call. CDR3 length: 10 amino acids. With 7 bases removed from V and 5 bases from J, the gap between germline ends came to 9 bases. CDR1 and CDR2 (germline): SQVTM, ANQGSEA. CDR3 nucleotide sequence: TGCAGCGCCGGAGCGAACGAGCAGTACTTC. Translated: CSAGANEQYF.

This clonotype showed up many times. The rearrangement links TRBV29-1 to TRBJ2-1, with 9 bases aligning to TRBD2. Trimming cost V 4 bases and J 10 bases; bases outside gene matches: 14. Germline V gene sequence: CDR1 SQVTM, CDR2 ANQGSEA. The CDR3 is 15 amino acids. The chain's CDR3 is CSVGGVAGVVGEQFF. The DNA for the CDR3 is TGCAGCGTTGGGGGGGTAGCGGGAGTGGTGGGAGAGCAGTTCTTC.

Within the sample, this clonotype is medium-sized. DNA of the CDR3: TGTGCCAGCAGCTTGGGCCGGGAGACCCAGTACTTC. It encodes CASSLGRETQYF. The rearrangement joins TRBV5-6 to TRBJ2-5; no firm D call. The ends were cut back, 0 bases at V and 5 bases at J, with 5 bases in the middle. This CDR3 is 12 amino acids long. Germline CDR1 and CDR2: SGHDT and YYEEEE.

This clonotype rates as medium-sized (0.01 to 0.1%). The CDR3 here is CASSVRDRGHYNSPLHF. The CDR3 DNA follows: TGTGCCAGCAGTGTCCGGGACAGGGGGCACTATAATTCACCCCTCCACTTT. The rearrangement joins TRBV6-6 to TRBJ1-6; 12 bases line up with TRBD1. Germline V gene data show CDR1 as MNHNY and CDR2 as SVGAGI (reference sequence). Trimming removed 5 bases from V and 3 bases from J; junction bases left unmatched: 5. This CDR3 has 17 residues.

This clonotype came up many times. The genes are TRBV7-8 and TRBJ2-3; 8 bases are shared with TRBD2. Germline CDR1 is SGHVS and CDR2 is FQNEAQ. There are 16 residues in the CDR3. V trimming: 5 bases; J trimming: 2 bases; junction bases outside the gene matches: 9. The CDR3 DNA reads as TGTGCCAGCAGCCGAACCTCAGCGGGAGCCACAGATACGCAGTATTTT. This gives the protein CASSRTSAGATDTQYF.